The 6 T cell receptor beta chains presented below share a single source sample, sequenced in a study of T cells in localized non-small cell lung cancer. Sequencing was performed with immunoSEQ multiplex PCR; in TCRdb, only in-frame clones are kept and a portion is missing. The sample records some 78,000 clones, approximately 84% being singletons. Source: peripheral blood, taken before any cancer treatment. These receptor sequences come from a man aged 40 to 69 with stage I lung adenocarcinoma.

The chain combines TRBV5-1 with TRBJ1-2; perhaps TRBD1 as D (5 bases). The germline gives CDR1 SGHRS, CDR2 YFSETQ. Between the trimmed V and J ends, which lost 1 base and 6 bases, there was a span of 10 bases. This CDR3 is built from 13 residues. The CDR3, as DNA: TGCGCCAGCAGCTTGATGGGGGTGAATGGCTACACCTTC. Translation gives CASSLMGVNGYTF.

The DNA of the CDR3 is TGTGCCAGCAGTTATGGAACCCTCCACTTT. Translated, it gives CASSYGTLHF. The genes are TRBV6-6 and TRBJ1-6; D gene unclear. Germline values: CDR1 MNHNY, CDR2 SVGAGI (reference sequence). This CDR3 comprises 10 residues. Between the trimmed V and J ends, which lost 3 bases and 14 bases, there was a span of 5 bases.

The chain employs TRBV27 and TRBJ2-1, with 14 bases fitting TRBD2. Germline CDR1 reads MNHEY; CDR2 reads SMNVEV (reference sequence). The CDR3 sequence is 16 residues long. V shed 6 bases, J shed 4 bases, and the junction held 5 bases outside the gene matches. The CDR3 loop is CASSRLAGGGYNEQFF. The CDR3 DNA follows: TGTGCCAGCAGCAGACTAGCGGGAGGGGGTTACAATGAGCAGTTCTTC.

The chain links TRBV25-1 to TRBJ2-5; D remains unclear. V was shortened by 0 bases and J by 2 bases, with 4 bases between the two germline ends. The germline V gene has CDR1 MGHDK and CDR2 SYGVNS. This CDR3 has 13 residues. In DNA, the CDR3 is TGTGCCAGCAGTGAATATGGGCAAGAGACCCAGTACTTC. As protein: CASSEYGQETQYF. The full variable domain, rest sourced from reference TRBV25-1 and TRBJ2-5, is EADIYQTPRYLVIGTGKKITLECSQTMGHDKMYWYQQDPGMELHLIHYSYGVNSTEKGDLSSESTVSRIRTEHFPLTLESARPSHTSQYLCASSEYGQETQYFGPGTRLLVL.

V gene TRBV14 combines with J gene TRBJ2-1; a weak D match, TRBD2 (5 bases). Trimming removed 7 bases at V and 8 bases at J, with 12 bases between. Germline V lookup: CDR1 SGHDN, CDR2 FVKESK. This CDR3 contains 12 residues. As DNA, the CDR3 is TGTGCCAGCACCGGGAATCGGGATGAGCAGTTCTTC. It is translated as CASTGNRDEQFF. The whole variable domain, remainder taken from reference TRBV14 and TRBJ2-1, is EAGVTQFPSHSVIEKGQTVTLRCDPISGHDNLYWYRRVMGKEIKFLLHFVKESKQDESGMPNNRFLAERTGGTYSTLKVQPAELEDSGVYFCASTGNRDEQFFGPGTRLTVL.

The DNA for the CDR3 is TGTGCCATCAGTGAGGAGGCCGCGGGGGGATCGTACCAAGAGACCCAGTACTTC. Translation: CAISEEAAGGSYQETQYF. The chain employs TRBV10-3 and TRBJ2-5, with 8 bases aligning to TRBD2. The CDR3 runs 18 residues. Germline-derived CDR1 and CDR2 are ENHRY and SYGVKD. The V segment lost 2 bases and the J segment 0 bases; nucleotides outside the gene matches: 11.